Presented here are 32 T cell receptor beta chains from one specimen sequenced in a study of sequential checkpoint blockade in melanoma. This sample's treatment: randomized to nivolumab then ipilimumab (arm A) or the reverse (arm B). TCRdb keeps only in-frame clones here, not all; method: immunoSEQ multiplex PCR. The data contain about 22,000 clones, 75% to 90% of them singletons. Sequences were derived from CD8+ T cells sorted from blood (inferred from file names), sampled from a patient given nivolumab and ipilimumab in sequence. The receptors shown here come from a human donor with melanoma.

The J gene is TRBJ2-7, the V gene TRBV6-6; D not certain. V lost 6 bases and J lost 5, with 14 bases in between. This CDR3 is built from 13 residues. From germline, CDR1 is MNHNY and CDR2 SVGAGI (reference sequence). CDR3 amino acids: CASSPINLHEQYF. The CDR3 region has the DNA TGTGCCAGCAGCCCTATTAACCTCCACGAGCAGTACTTC.

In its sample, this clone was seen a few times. The DNA for the CDR3 is TGTGCCAGCAGTCCTCGTTCGGGAGGACCCTACGAGCAGTACTTC. Its translation: CASSPRSGGPYEQYF. J is TRBJ2-7 and V is TRBV6-5; 7 nucleotides match TRBD2. The germline V gene has CDR1 MNHEY and CDR2 SVGAGI. J lost 2 bases, V lost 5 bases, and 9 bases had no gene match. This CDR3 has 15 residues.

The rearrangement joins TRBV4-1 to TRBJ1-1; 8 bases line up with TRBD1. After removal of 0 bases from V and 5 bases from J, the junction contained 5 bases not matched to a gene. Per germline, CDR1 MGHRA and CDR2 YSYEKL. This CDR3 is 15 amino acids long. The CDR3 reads CASSQDVRGLTEAFF. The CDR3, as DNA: TGCGCCAGCAGCCAAGATGTCAGGGGGCTAACTGAAGCTTTCTTT.

DNA for the CDR3: TGTGCCAGCAGTTTTGGACAGGGCTACGAGCAGTACTTC. It encodes CASSFGQGYEQYF. The chain recombines TRBV28 with TRBJ2-7, with TRBD1 matching 8 bases. With 3 bases clipped from V and 3 bases from J, the junction kept 1 base outside the gene matches. The CDR3 totals 13 residues. The germline V gene has CDR1 MDHEN and CDR2 SYDVKM.

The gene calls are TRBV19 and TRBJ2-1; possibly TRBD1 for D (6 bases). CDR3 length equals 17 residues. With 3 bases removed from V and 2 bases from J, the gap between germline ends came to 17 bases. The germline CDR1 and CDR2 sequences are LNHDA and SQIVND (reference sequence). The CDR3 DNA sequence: TGTGCCAGTAGTATTTTAGGGACACCTGGTCCCTACAATGAGCAGTTCTTC. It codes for CASSILGTPGPYNEQFF.

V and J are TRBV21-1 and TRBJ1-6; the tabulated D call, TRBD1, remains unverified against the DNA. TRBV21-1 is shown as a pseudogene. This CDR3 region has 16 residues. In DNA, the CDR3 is TGTGCCAGCAGCTCCCCGACAGGGCTCCCTAATTCACCCCTCCACTTT. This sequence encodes CASSSPTGLPNSPLHF.

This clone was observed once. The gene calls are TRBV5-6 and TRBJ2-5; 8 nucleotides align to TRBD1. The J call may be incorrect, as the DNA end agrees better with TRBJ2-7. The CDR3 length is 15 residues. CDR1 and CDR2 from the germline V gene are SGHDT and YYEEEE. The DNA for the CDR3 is TGTGCCAGCAGCCAGGGTCCAGGGGGCCCCTACGAGCAGTACTTC. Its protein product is CASSQGPGGPYEQYF.

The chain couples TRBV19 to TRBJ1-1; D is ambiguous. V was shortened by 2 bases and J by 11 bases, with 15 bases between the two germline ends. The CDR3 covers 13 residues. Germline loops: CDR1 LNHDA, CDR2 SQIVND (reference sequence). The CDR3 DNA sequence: TGTGCCAGTAGTATATCCCGGGGTAAGATGGCTTTCTTT. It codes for CASSISRGKMAFF. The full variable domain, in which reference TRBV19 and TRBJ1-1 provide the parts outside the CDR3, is DGGITQSPKYLFRKEGQNVTLSCEQNLNHDAMYWYRQDPGQGLRLIYYSQIVNDFQKGDIAEGYSVSREKKESFPLTVTSAQKNPTAFYLCASSISRGKMAFFGQGTRLTVV.

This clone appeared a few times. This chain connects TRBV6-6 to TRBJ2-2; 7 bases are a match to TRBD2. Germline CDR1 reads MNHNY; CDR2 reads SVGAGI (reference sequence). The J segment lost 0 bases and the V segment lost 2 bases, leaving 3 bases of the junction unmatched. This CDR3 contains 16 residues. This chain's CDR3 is CASSYGLAANTGELFF. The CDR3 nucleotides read TGTGCCAGCAGTTACGGGCTAGCGGCGAACACCGGGGAGCTGTTTTTT.

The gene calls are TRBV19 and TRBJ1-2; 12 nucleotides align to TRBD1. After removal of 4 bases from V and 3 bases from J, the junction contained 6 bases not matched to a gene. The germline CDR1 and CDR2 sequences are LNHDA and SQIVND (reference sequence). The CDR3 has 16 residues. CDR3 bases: TGTGCCAGTAGTAACCGGGACAGGGGGCTCTACTATGGCTACACCTTC. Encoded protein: CASSNRDRGLYYGYTF.

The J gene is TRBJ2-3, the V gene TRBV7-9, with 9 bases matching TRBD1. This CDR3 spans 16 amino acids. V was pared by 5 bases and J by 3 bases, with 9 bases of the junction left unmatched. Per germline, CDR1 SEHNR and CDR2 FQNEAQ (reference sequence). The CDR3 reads CASSPRTGEGTDTQYF. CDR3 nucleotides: TGTGCCAGCAGCCCCCGGACAGGGGAGGGGACAGATACGCAGTATTTT.

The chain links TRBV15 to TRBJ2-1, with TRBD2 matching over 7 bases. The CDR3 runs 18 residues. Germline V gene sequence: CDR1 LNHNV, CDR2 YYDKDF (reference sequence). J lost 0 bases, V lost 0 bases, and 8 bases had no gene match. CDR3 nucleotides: TGTGCCACCAGCAGAGATCTTGGTCGGGGGGACTCCTACAATGAGCAGTTCTTC. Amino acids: CATSRDLGRGDSYNEQFF.

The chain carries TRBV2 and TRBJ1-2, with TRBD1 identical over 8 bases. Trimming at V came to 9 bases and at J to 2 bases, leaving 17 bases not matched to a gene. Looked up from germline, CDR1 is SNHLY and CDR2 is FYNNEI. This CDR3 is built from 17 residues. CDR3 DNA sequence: TGTGCCAGTCCGACGGCGGGACAGGCACCGATGAACTATGGCTACACCTTC. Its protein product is CASPTAGQAPMNYGYTF.

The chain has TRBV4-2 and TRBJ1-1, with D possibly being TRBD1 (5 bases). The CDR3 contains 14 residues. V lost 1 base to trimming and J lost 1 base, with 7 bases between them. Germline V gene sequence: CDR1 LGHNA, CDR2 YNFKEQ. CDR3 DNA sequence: TGTGCCAGCAGCCAAGGGGGCACGAACACTGAAGCTTTCTTT. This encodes CASSQGGTNTEAFF.

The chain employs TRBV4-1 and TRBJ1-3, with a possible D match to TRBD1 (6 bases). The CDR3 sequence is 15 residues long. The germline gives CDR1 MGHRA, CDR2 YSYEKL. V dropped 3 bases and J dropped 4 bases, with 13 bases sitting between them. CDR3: CASSHKTDRGNTIYF. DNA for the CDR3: TGCGCCAGCAGCCACAAAACTGACAGGGGAAACACCATATATTTT.

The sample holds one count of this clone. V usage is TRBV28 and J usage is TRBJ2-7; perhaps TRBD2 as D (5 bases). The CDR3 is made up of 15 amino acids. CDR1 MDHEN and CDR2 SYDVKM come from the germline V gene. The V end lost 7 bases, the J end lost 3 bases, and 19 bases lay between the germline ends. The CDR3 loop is CASIQTGDPDYEQYF. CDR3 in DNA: TGTGCCAGCATTCAGACCGGGGATCCGGACTACGAGCAGTACTTC.

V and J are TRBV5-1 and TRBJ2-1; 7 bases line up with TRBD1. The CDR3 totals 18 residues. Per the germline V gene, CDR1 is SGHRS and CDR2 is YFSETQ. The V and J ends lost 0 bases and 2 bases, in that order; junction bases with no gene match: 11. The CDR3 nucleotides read TGCGCCAGCAGCTTGGCCCCGACAGGGCCAAATGCCTACAATGAGCAGTTCTTC. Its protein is CASSLAPTGPNAYNEQFF.

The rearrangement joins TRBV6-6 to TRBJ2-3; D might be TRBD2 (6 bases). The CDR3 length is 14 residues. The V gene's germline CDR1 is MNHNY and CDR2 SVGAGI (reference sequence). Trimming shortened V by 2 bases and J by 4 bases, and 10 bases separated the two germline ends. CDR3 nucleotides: TGTGCCAGCAGTTACGTGGGACTCGCAGATACGCAGTATTTT. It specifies CASSYVGLADTQYF.

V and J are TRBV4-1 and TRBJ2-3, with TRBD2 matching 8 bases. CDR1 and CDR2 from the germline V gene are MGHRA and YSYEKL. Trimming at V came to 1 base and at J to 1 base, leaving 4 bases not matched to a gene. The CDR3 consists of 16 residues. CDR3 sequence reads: CASSQGLGGGTDTQYF. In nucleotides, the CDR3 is TGCGCCAGCAGCCAAGGGCTCGGGGGGGGCACAGATACGCAGTATTTT.

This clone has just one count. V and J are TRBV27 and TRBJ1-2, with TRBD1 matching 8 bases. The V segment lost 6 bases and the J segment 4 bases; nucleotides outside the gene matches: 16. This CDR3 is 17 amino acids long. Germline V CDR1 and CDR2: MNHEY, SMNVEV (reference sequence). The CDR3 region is CASRPLLRTGGFYGYTF. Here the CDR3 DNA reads TGTGCCAGCAGACCACTTTTGAGAACAGGGGGGTTCTATGGCTACACCTTC.

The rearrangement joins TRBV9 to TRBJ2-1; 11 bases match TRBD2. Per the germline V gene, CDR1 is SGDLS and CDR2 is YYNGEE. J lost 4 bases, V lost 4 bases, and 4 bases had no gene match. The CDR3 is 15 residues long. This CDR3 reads CASSILAGEYNEQFF. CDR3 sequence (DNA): TGTGCCAGCAGCATACTAGCGGGGGAGTACAATGAGCAGTTCTTC.

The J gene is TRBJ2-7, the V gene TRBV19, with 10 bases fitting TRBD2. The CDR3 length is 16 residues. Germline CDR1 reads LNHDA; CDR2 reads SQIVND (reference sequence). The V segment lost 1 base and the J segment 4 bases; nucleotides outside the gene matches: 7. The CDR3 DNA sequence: TGTGCCAGTAGTATAGGGCGAGCTAGCGGGAGATACGAGCAGTACTTC. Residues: CASSIGRASGRYEQYF.

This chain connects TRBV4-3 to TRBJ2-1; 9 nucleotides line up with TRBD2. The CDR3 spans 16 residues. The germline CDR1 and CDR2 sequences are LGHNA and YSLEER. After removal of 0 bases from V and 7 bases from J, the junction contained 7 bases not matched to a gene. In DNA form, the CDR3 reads TGCGCCAGCAGCCAAGATCCAGCGGGAGGCCCGAATGAGCAGTTCTTC. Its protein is CASSQDPAGGPNEQFF.

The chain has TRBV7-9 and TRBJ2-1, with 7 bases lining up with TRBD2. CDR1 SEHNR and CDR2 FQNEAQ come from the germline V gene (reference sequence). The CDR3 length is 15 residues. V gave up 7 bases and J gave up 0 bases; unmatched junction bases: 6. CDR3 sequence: CASKPPGGSYNEQFF. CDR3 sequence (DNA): TGTGCCAGCAAGCCCCCGGGGGGCTCCTACAATGAGCAGTTCTTC.

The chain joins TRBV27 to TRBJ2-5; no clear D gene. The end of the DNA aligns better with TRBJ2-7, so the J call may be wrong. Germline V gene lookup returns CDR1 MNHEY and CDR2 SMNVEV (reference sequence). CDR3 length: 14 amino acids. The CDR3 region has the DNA TGTGCCAGCAGTTTGGTTCGTAGCCCAAACGAGCAGTACTTC. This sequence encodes CASSLVRSPNEQYF.

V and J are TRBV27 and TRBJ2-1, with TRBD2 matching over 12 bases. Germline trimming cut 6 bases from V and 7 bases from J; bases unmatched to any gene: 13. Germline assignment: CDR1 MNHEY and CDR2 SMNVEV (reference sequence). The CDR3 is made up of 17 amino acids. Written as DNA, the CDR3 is TGTGCCAGCAGCTATGGACTAGCGGGACGGGGGACTAATGAGCAGTTCTTC. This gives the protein CASSYGLAGRGTNEQFF.

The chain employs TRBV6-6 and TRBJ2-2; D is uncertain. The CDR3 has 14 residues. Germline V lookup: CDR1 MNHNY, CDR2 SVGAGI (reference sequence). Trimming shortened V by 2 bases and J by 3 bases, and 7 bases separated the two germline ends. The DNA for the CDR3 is TGTGCCAGCAGTTACGAGCTCCACACCGGGGAGCTGTTTTTT. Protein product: CASSYELHTGELFF.

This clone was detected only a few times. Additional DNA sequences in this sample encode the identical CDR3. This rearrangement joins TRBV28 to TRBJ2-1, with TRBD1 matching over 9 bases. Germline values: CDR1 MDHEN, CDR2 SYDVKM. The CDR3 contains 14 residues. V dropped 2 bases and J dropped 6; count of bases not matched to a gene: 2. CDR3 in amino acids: CASSLTGGLNEQFF. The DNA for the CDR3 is TGTGCCAGCAGTTTAACAGGGGGCCTCAATGAGCAGTTCTTC. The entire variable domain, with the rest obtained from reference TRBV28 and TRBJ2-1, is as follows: DVKVTQSSRYLVKRTGEKVFLECVQDMDHENMFWYRQDPGLGLRLIYFSYDVKMKEKGDIPEGYSVSREKKERFSLILESASTNQTSMYLCASSLTGGLNEQFFGPGTRLTVL.

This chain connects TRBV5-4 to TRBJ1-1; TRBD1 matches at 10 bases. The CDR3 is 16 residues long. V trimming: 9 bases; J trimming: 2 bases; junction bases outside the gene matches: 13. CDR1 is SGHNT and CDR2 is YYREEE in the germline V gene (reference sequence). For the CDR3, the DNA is TGTGCCATCGGAGACCGGGACAGGGGCGATAACACTGAAGCTTTCTTT. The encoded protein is CAIGDRDRGDNTEAFF.

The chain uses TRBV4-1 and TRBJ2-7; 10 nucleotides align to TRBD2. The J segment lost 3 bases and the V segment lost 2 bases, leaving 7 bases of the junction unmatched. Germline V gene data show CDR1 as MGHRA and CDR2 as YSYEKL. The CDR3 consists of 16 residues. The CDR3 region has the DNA TGCGCCAGCAGCCAACCGGGGGGGACTAGCGACTACGAGCAGTACTTC. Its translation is CASSQPGGTSDYEQYF.

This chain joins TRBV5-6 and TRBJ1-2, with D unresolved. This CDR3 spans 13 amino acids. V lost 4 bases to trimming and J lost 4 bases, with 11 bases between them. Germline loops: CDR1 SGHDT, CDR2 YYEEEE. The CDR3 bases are TGTGCCAGCAGCCCGGCGGCCCCCTATGGCTACACCTTC. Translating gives CASSPAAPYGYTF.

The CDR3 coding sequence is TGTGCCAGCAGTTACTCCGGACAGGATTTGGACGAGCAGTACTTC. This translates into CASSYSGQDLDEQYF. This chain uses TRBV6-5 with TRBJ2-7, with 7 bases aligning to TRBD1. This CDR3 has 15 residues. J gave up 5 bases and V 0 bases, and 7 bases lay outside the gene matches. Germline values: CDR1 MNHEY, CDR2 SVGAGI.